These T cell receptor beta chains were read from a single sample in a study of early T cells in non-severe SARS-CoV-2 infection. One entry per CDR3 protein, called by TCRdb with MiXCR from the 5' RACE reads. The data contain some 96,000 distinct CDR3 sequences, 11% of them singletons. The material sequenced was whole blood, taken at baseline. The receptors were sampled from an adult who was a healthcare worker with PCR-confirmed SARS-CoV-2 infection or an uninfected control (not recorded which). The conserved cysteine and the conserved F or W are not part of the CDR3 here. A D gene is named only where the DNA matches it firmly.

cdr3_aa j_call v_call d_call
ASSPSVGLTEAF TRBJ1-1 TRBV7-9 .
ASSKTSGKTDTQY TRBJ2-3 TRBV9 TRBD2
SARRQMNTEAF TRBJ1-1 TRBV20-1 .
ASSLGTGTDSLGLAAQETQY TRBJ2-5 TRBV11-3 TRBD2
SASVRVSTDTQY TRBJ2-3 TRBV20-1 .
SVDRGQLNTEAF TRBJ1-1 TRBV29-1 .
ASSRKQGIQMNNEQF TRBJ2-1 TRBV5-4 .
SAKGQGNEKLF TRBJ1-4 TRBV20-1 .
ASSEKLAGGQHTQY TRBJ2-3 TRBV2 TRBD2
ASSLSRAPNTGELF TRBJ2-2 TRBV5-1 .
ASRKGYNEQF TRBJ2-1 TRBV2 .
ASRDGLAVTYEQY TRBJ2-7 TRBV7-9 TRBD2
ATSRQGLAGQETQY TRBJ2-5 TRBV15 TRBD2
ASSDGLWDTEAF TRBJ1-1 TRBV5-5 .
ASSLDSISQF TRBJ2-1 TRBV5-4 .
ASSYHAGQDRGDYGYT TRBJ1-2 TRBV6-2/TRBV6-3 TRBD1
ASTNDLAGADNEQF TRBJ2-1 TRBV6-2/TRBV6-3 TRBD2
ASRGRGLETQY TRBJ2-5 TRBV2 TRBD1
ASSRTGSGEQY TRBJ2-7 TRBV2 .
ASSLEGGRTSGTYEQY TRBJ2-7 TRBV5-6 TRBD2
ASSVTDSSGNTIY TRBJ1-3 TRBV9 .
ASSLQGGANTEAF TRBJ1-1 TRBV5-1 TRBD1
ASSLGVGDVAKKNIQY TRBJ2-4 TRBV7-9 .